Shown below are 15 T cell receptor beta chains from a single sample sequenced in a study of blood T cell repertoires in COVID-19. Method: immunoSEQ multiplex PCR; TCRdb's copy keeps in-frame clones and lacks some. The profile covers about 100,000 clones, with approximately 88% appearing a single time and approximately 5.1% taken by the ten largest. Material for sequencing was peripheral blood. Receptors originate from a human donor in a cohort sampled during active COVID-19.

In nucleotides, the CDR3 is TGTGCCAGCAGGACGCCCGAGGTGGATAATTCACCCCTCCACTTT. Its translation: CASRTPEVDNSPLHF. The chain couples TRBV6-5 to TRBJ1-6; D not certain. V lost 6 bases and J 5 bases, leaving 14 bases between the germline ends. This CDR3 spans 15 amino acids. The germline V gene encodes CDR1 MNHEY and CDR2 SVGAGI.

The rearrangement links TRBV27 to TRBJ2-1; TRBD2 might be the D (5 bases). V lost 8 bases and J lost 0, with 17 bases in between. This CDR3 is built from 16 residues. Germline values: CDR1 MNHEY, CDR2 SMNVEV (reference sequence). CDR3 DNA sequence: TGTGCCAGCCACTCCTTAGCGTTGAGCTCCTACAATGAGCAGTTCTTC. Translation: CASHSLALSSYNEQFF.

The chain links TRBV7-2 to TRBJ2-4; maybe TRBD2 (6 bases). Trimming removed 7 bases at V and 8 bases at J, with 18 bases between. The CDR3 is 14 amino acids. The germline gives CDR1 SGHTA, CDR2 FQGNSA. The CDR3 sequence is CASTPPEGMDIQYF. The CDR3 DNA reads as TGTGCCAGCACCCCCCCGGAGGGTATGGACATTCAGTACTTC.

This clone has only one observation. The chain joins TRBV2 to TRBJ2-5; D might be TRBD2 (6 bases). The CDR3 is 14 amino acids. Germline V gives CDR1 SNHLY, CDR2 FYNNEI. The V gene lost 7 bases and the J gene lost 4 bases, with 16 bases spanning the gap. This CDR3 reads CASNPGGVPETQYF. The CDR3 region has the DNA TGTGCCAGCAACCCCGGAGGGGTCCCAGAGACCCAGTACTTC. Full variable domain (outside the CDR3, taken from reference TRBV2 and TRBJ2-5): EPEVTQTPSHQVTQMGQEVILRCVPISNHLYFYWYRQILGQKVEFLVSFYNNEISEKSEIFDDQFSVERPDGSNFTLKIRSTKLEDSAMYFCASNPGGVPETQYFGPGTRLLVL.

This clone came up a few times. The rearrangement joins TRBV7-9 to TRBJ2-2; D is perhaps TRBD2 (7 bases). This CDR3 is built from 14 residues. Germline V CDR1 and CDR2: SEHNR, FQNEAQ (reference sequence). V lost 6 bases, J lost 4 bases, and 12 bases lay in between. CDR3 coding DNA: TGTGCCAGCAGAAAACGGGGGGCCACCGGGGAGCTGTTTTTT. This encodes CASRKRGATGELFF.

This chain connects TRBV27 to TRBJ2-1; D is possibly TRBD2 (5 bases). The CDR3 length is 14 residues. Germline CDR1 and CDR2: MNHEY and SMNVEV (reference sequence). The CDR3 loop is CASRRGLAPNEQFF. CDR3 nucleotides: TGTGCTAGTCGACGAGGGCTAGCCCCCAATGAGCAGTTCTTC.

V gene TRBV6-5 combines with J gene TRBJ1-1; TRBD1 might be the D (6 bases). The CDR3 is 12 amino acids. Trimming removed 6 bases from V and 10 bases from J, with 15 bases in between. The germline gives CDR1 MNHEY, CDR2 SVGAGI. The CDR3 DNA reads as TGTGCCAGCAGGCCTCCAGGGGACGGAGCTTTCTTT. Residues: CASRPPGDGAFF.

V and J are TRBV5-1 and TRBJ2-1; TRBD2 matches 8 bases. The trim removed 4 bases at V and 8 bases at J, leaving 11 bases unmatched. The CDR3 contains 15 residues. Germline V gene data show CDR1 as SGHRS and CDR2 as YFSETQ. As DNA, the CDR3 is TGCGCCAGCAGCCCAAATGCGGGGGGCGCTGATGAGCAGTTCTTC. Translated: CASSPNAGGADEQFF.

In its sample, this clone was seen once. The genes are TRBV18 and TRBJ2-7, with 7 bases fitting TRBD2. V lost 10 bases, J lost 4 bases, and 25 bases stayed unmatched. The CDR3 loop spans 18 amino acids. Germline-derived CDR1 and CDR2 are KGHSH and LQKENI. The CDR3 DNA reads as TGTGCCAACCCACGGGACTACCAGGCAGGTGGGGGAGGTTACGAGCAGTACTTC. Protein sequence: CANPRDYQAGGGGYEQYF.

This clone has a handful of counts. The genes are TRBV4-2 and TRBJ2-7; TRBD2 agrees at 15 bases. The CDR3 spans 17 residues. With 4 bases clipped from V and 5 bases from J, the junction kept 9 bases outside the gene matches. In germline, CDR1 is LGHNA, CDR2 YNFKEQ. The CDR3 reads CASSLQWTSGGVHEQYF. The CDR3 region has the DNA TGTGCCAGCAGCCTACAATGGACTAGCGGGGGGGTACACGAGCAGTACTTC.

This chain uses TRBV2 with TRBJ2-7; perhaps TRBD2 as D (5 bases). V was trimmed by 11 bases and J by 3 bases, leaving 11 bases between them. Per the germline V gene, CDR1 is SNHLY and CDR2 is FYNNEI. This CDR3 comprises 11 residues. This CDR3 is CALGMIYEQYF. In DNA, the CDR3 is TGTGCCCTCGGGATGATCTACGAGCAGTACTTC.

This clone was observed a handful of times. This chain connects TRBV5-1 to TRBJ1-5, with 8 positions matching TRBD1. This CDR3 has 15 residues. Germline V gene lookup returns CDR1 SGHRS and CDR2 YFSETQ. V gave up 4 bases and J gave up 3 bases; unmatched junction bases: 6. The CDR3 DNA reads as TGCGCCAGCAGCGCGGGGACAGGCCTCAATCAGCCCCAGCATTTT. Its translation is CASSAGTGLNQPQHF. Variable domain in full (rest from reference TRBV5-1 and TRBJ1-5): KAGVTQTPRYLIKTRGQQVTLSCSPISGHRSVSWYQQTPGQGLQFLFEYFSETQRNKGNFPGRFSGRQFSNSRSEMNVSTLELGDSALYLCASSAGTGLNQPQHFGDGTRLSIL.

J is TRBJ2-6 and V is TRBV5-6; TRBD1 is a possible D gene (5 bases). The V gene's germline CDR1 is SGHDT and CDR2 YYEEEE. The V end lost 2 bases, the J end lost 2 bases, and 8 bases lay between the germline ends. This CDR3 region has 15 residues. For the CDR3, the DNA is TGTGCCAGCAGCTTACCAGGGACTGGGGCCAACGTCCTGACTTTC. This sequence encodes CASSLPGTGANVLTF.

The chain couples TRBV19 to TRBJ1-3, with D uncertain. Trimming left V 3 bases short and J 1 base short, with 10 bases between. Germline V gene lookup returns CDR1 LNHDA and CDR2 SQIVND (reference sequence). The CDR3 loop spans 15 amino acids. The CDR3 is CASSIWSASGNTIYF. The CDR3, as DNA: TGTGCCAGTAGTATTTGGAGTGCATCTGGAAACACCATATATTTT.

This chain uses TRBV5-1 with TRBJ2-5, with D possibly being TRBD1 (6 bases). Trimming left V 2 bases short and J 2 bases short, with 10 bases between. CDR3 length equals 14 residues. Germline lookup yields CDR1 SGHRS and CDR2 YFSETQ. CDR3 residues: CASSFGQSQETQYF. The CDR3 nucleotides read TGCGCCAGCAGCTTCGGACAGTCGCAAGAGACCCAGTACTTC. The whole variable domain, filled in from reference TRBV5-1 and TRBJ2-5, reads KAGVTQTPRYLIKTRGQQVTLSCSPISGHRSVSWYQQTPGQGLQFLFEYFSETQRNKGNFPGRFSGRQFSNSRSEMNVSTLELGDSALYLCASSFGQSQETQYFGPGTRLLVL.